Listed here are 13 T cell receptor beta chains from one sample, sequenced in a study of tumor-infiltrating lymphocytes in primary liver carcinoma. Priming with a constant-region primer yielded TCR beta cDNA from 450 to 600 ng total RNA. Three nested multiplex PCR rounds of slightly modified ARM-PCR generated TCR beta libraries. Rounds one and two of PCR, each of 10 cycles, were primed with TRBV1-TRBV30 forward primers and a C-beta reverse primer. TCRdb analysed the multiplex PCR reads with MiXCR anew, one entry per CDR3 protein. The sample holds about 180,000 distinct CDR3 sequences, less than 65% seen once. In addition to blood RNA drawn from unsorted whole blood, germline DNA was extracted. Sequenced: peripheral blood. The receptors originated from a man between 40 and 49 years old with primary liver carcinoma and hepatitis B virus infection.

The rearrangement links TRBV6-2 or TRBV6-3 to TRBJ2-7; no firm D call. CDR1 is MNHEY, CDR2 SVGEGT, per germline. Trimming pared 6 bases from V and 3 bases from J, leaving 6 bases between. The CDR3 extends over 11 amino acids. In DNA, the CDR3 is TGTGCCAGCAGGGAGAACTACGAGCAGTACTTC. It encodes CASRENYEQYF.

In its sample, this clonotype was seen many times. This chain uses TRBV11-2 with TRBJ2-3; D gene ambiguous. This CDR3 spans 14 amino acids. CDR1 and CDR2 from the germline V gene are SGHAT and FQNNGV. Trimming left V 5 bases short and J 7 bases short, with 16 bases between. This chain's CDR3 is CASSPPGRENTQYF. Written as DNA, the CDR3 is TGTGCCAGCAGCCCGCCGGGCCGAGAGAATACGCAGTATTTT. The complete variable domain, with remaining parts taken from reference TRBV11-2 and TRBJ2-3, reads EAGVAQSPRYKIIEKRQSVAFWCNPISGHATLYWYQQILGQGPKLLIQFQNNGVVDDSQLPKDRFSAERLKGVDSTLKIQPAKLEDSAVYLCASSPPGRENTQYFGPGTRLTVL.

With regard to this clonotype: Since a much larger clone is just one base distant, this may be a read error. The chain carries TRBV12-3 or TRBV12-4 and TRBJ2-3; D is unresolved. V lost 7 bases and J 6 bases, leaving 11 bases between the germline ends. CDR3 length: 12 amino acids. The CDR3 loop is CASTMTWDTQYF. CDR3 nucleotides: TGTGCCAGCACCATGACATGGGATACGCAGTATTTT.

This chain connects TRBV4-2 to TRBJ2-2, with D perhaps TRBD2 (5 bases). The CDR3 runs to 16 residues. Between the trimmed V and J ends, which lost 0 bases and 6 bases, there was a span of 14 bases. The V gene's germline CDR1 is LGHNA and CDR2 YNFKEQ. The CDR3 loop is CASSQDRNLGAGELFF. The DNA of the CDR3 is TGTGCCAGCAGCCAAGATCGAAACCTCGGGGCCGGGGAGCTGTTTTTT.

This clonotype has a handful of counts. The rearrangement uses TRBV10-3 and TRBJ2-7, with D possibly being TRBD2 (6 bases). The CDR3 spans 17 residues. Germline V gene data show CDR1 as ENHRY and CDR2 as SYGVKD. Trimming took off 0 bases at V and 4 bases at J, with 19 bases between the two ends. CDR3 sequence: CAISESKLADTYYEQYF. The CDR3, as DNA: TGTGCCATCAGTGAGTCGAAACTAGCCGACACCTATTACGAGCAGTACTTC.

A note on this clonotype: A read error is possible here, since a much larger clone lies one base away. This sequence joins TRBV12-3 or TRBV12-4 and TRBJ1-1; D uncertain. This CDR3 has 13 amino acids. CDR3 sequence: CASSLAQYTEVFF. CDR3 coding DNA: TGTGCCAGCAGTTTAGCACAGTACACTGAAGTTTTCTTT.

V is TRBV11-2 and J is TRBJ2-2; unclear D gene. The germline CDR1 and CDR2 sequences are SGHAT and FQNNGV. This CDR3 has 13 amino acids. V was clipped by 2 bases and J by 2 bases, with 3 bases between them. CDR3 bases: TGTGCCAGCAGCTTAAGCAACACCGGGGAGCTGTTTTTT. It yields the protein CASSLSNTGELFF.

This clonotype was picked up many times. The rearrangement uses TRBV4-2 and TRBJ2-7; 9 bases are a match to TRBD1. Germline V gives CDR1 LGHNA, CDR2 YNFKEQ. The CDR3 runs to 15 residues. With 0 bases clipped from V and 3 bases from J, the junction kept 3 bases outside the gene matches. The CDR3 DNA reads TGTGCCAGCAGCCAAGAGCCGGGACAGGGCTACGAGCAGTACTTC. It encodes CASSQEPGQGYEQYF.

This chain connects TRBV11-2 to TRBJ2-1, with 8 bases aligning to TRBD2. V shed 3 bases, J shed 10 bases, and the junction held 11 bases outside the gene matches. The CDR3 contains 15 residues. In germline, CDR1 is SGHAT, CDR2 FQNNGV. The CDR3 here is CASSFPSGRAEEQFF. The CDR3 nucleotides are TGTGCCAGCAGCTTCCCAAGCGGGAGAGCCGAAGAGCAGTTCTTC.

V usage is TRBV11-2 and J usage is TRBJ2-2, with D maybe TRBD2 (7 bases). The V gene's germline CDR1 is SGHAT and CDR2 FQNNGV. The CDR3 runs 18 residues. V was clipped by 9 bases and J by 6 bases, with 29 bases between them. CDR3: CASSLASGGAMFPGELFF. The CDR3 DNA reads TGTGCCAGTAGTTTAGCGTCGGGGGGCGCGATGTTCCCCGGGGAGCTGTTTTTT.

About this clonotype: At one of its ends the junction is not consistent with the germline gene, which may arise from a read error. The genes are TRBV2 and TRBJ2-3; D is unclear. The CDR3 length is 13 residues. Germline V gene data show CDR1 as SNHLY and CDR2 as FYNNEI. This chain's CDR3 is CASSESRTDTQYF. In DNA, the CDR3 is TGTGCCAGCAGTGAAAGCCGCACAGATACGCAATATTTT.

This clonotype was seen at least ten times. This chain joins TRBV11-2 and TRBJ2-3; D is perhaps TRBD1 (6 bases). Deletions cut 2 bases from V and 13 bases from J, with 16 bases between. The CDR3 has 13 residues. Germline CDR1 reads SGHAT; CDR2 reads FQNNGV. The CDR3, as DNA: TGTGCCAGCAGCTTACAGGGGAGTCATGACGAGTATTTT. It specifies CASSLQGSHDEYF.

The V gene is TRBV11-2, the J gene TRBJ2-1, with D maybe TRBD2 (6 bases). Germline lookup yields CDR1 SGHAT and CDR2 FQNNGV. The CDR3 is 15 residues long. Trimming shortened V by 3 bases and J by 7 bases, and 16 bases separated the two germline ends. The CDR3 sequence is CASSLDPSAGNEQFF. The DNA for the CDR3 is TGTGCCAGCAGCTTGGACCCTAGCGCAGGAAATGAGCAGTTCTTC.